These 22 T cell receptor beta chains came from one sample sequenced in a study of blood T cell repertoires in COVID-19. Produced via immunoSEQ multiplex PCR; TCRdb's table is partial and in-frame only. Among about 190,000 clones listed, more than 75% were seen once. The sequencing input was peripheral blood. These receptor sequences come from a man in his forties with active or convalescent COVID-19.

V is TRBV30 and J is TRBJ1-6; D ambiguous. The CDR3 loop spans 15 amino acids. V was clipped by 2 bases and J by 7 bases, with 15 bases between them. Per germline, CDR1 GTSNPN and CDR2 SVGIG (reference sequence). The chain's CDR3 is CAWSQAGRGNSPLHF. Written as DNA, the CDR3 is TGTGCCTGGAGTCAAGCGGGCCGTGGGAATTCACCCCTCCACTTT.

The chain is built from TRBV7-2 and TRBJ1-2; D is possibly TRBD1 (6 bases). Trimming stripped 2 bases from V and 8 bases from J, with 15 bases between. In germline, CDR1 is SGHTA, CDR2 FQGNSA. The CDR3 is 14 amino acids. The CDR3 DNA reads as TGTGCCAGCAGCTTACCGGGGGGGCCTAACGGCTACACCTTC. Amino acids: CASSLPGGPNGYTF.

CDR3 nucleotide sequence: TGTGCCAGCAGTTTACGAGGGGAGGGGAGCACAGATACGCAGTATTTT. Protein sequence: CASSLRGEGSTDTQYF. The chain carries TRBV28 and TRBJ2-3; TRBD2 matches 7 bases. CDR3 length: 16 residues. With V trimmed by 2 bases and J by 0 bases, 5 bases remained unmatched. Germline V gene lookup returns CDR1 MDHEN and CDR2 SYDVKM.

There are a few counts of this clone. V is TRBV7-8 and J is TRBJ1-2, with D uncertain. CDR1 SGHVS and CDR2 FQNEAQ come from the germline V gene. The CDR3 runs to 14 residues. The V end lost 5 bases, the J end lost 6 bases, and 16 bases lay between the germline ends. This CDR3 is CASSPPLGPDGYTF. The CDR3 region has the DNA TGTGCCAGCAGCCCCCCTCTGGGCCCGGATGGCTACACCTTC.

This sequence joins TRBV6-2 or TRBV6-3 and TRBJ1-2; 8 nucleotides agree with TRBD1. Germline CDR1 and CDR2: MNHEY and SVGEGT. The J segment lost 8 bases and the V segment lost 6 bases, leaving 8 bases of the junction unmatched. CDR3 length: 13 residues. The CDR3 here is CASSQDRGEGYTF. CDR3 nucleotide sequence: TGTGCCAGCAGCCAAGACAGGGGTGAAGGCTACACCTTC.

This clone was observed a single time. V and J are TRBV18 and TRBJ1-1; tentatively, D is TRBD1 (6 bases). Germline assignment: CDR1 KGHSH and CDR2 LQKENI. The CDR3 is made up of 16 amino acids. Deletions cut 4 bases from V and 0 bases from J, with 15 bases between. CDR3: CASSQAGAGVNTEAFF. As DNA, the CDR3 is TGTGCCAGCTCACAAGCAGGGGCGGGAGTGAACACTGAAGCTTTCTTT.

The rearrangement uses TRBV19 and TRBJ1-3, with 7 bases matching TRBD1. Per the germline V gene, CDR1 is LNHDA and CDR2 is SQIVND (reference sequence). There are 16 residues in the CDR3. Trimming removed 5 bases from V and 4 bases from J; junction bases left unmatched: 11. CDR3: CASSSAPQGPGNTIYF. For the CDR3, the DNA is TGTGCCAGTAGTTCCGCTCCACAGGGGCCCGGAAACACCATATATTTT.

The chain couples TRBV28 to TRBJ1-2, with a tentative D call TRBD1 (5 bases). The CDR3 spans 15 residues. CDR1 and CDR2 from the germline V gene are MDHEN and SYDVKM. With 3 bases removed from V and 4 bases from J, the gap between germline ends came to 15 bases. CDR3 in amino acids: CASSLGGVGSYGYTF. DNA for the CDR3: TGTGCCAGCAGTTTGGGGGGAGTGGGTAGCTATGGCTACACCTTC.

The chain couples TRBV30 to TRBJ1-2; possibly TRBD1 for D (5 bases). Trimming cost V 4 bases and J 1 base, with 7 bases left between them. This CDR3 region has 12 residues. CDR1 and CDR2 (germline): GTSNPN, SVGIG (reference sequence). The DNA for the CDR3 is TGTGCCTGGACAGGGCTTAACTATGGCTACACCTTC. Its translation: CAWTGLNYGYTF.

This clone has only a few counts. The chain employs TRBV7-3 and TRBJ2-7; TRBD1 might be the D (5 bases). V was cut by 1 base and J by 2 bases, with 9 bases left in between. The CDR3 covers 14 residues. CDR1 and CDR2 (germline): SGHTA, FQGTGA. The CDR3 is CASSLNRNTYEQYF. The CDR3 DNA follows: TGTGCCAGCAGCTTAAACAGGAATACCTACGAGCAGTACTTC. The full variable domain, with the rest looked up from reference TRBV7-3 and TRBJ2-7, is GAGVSQTPSNKVTEKGKYVELRCDPISGHTALYWYRQSLGQGPEFLIYFQGTGAADDSGLPNDRFFAVRPEGSVSTLKIQRTERGDSAVYLCASSLNRNTYEQYFGPGTRLTVT.

This sequence joins TRBV28 and TRBJ2-3, with a possible D match to TRBD1 (5 bases). Deletions cut 4 bases from V and 4 bases from J, with 12 bases between. CDR3 size: 14 residues. Germline V gene lookup returns CDR1 MDHEN and CDR2 SYDVKM. CDR3 bases: TGTGCCAGCAGTTCAGGGCCCCTGCCAGATACGCAGTATTTT. Amino acid sequence: CASSSGPLPDTQYF.

V usage is TRBV3-1 (or the pseudogene TRBV3-2) and J usage is TRBJ1-3; D remains unclear. Germline V gene data show CDR1 as LGHDT and CDR2 as YNNKEL (reference sequence). Trimming took 1 base from V and 2 from J, leaving 12 bases between them. This CDR3 region has 16 residues. CDR3 protein: CASSQGAPVAGNTIYF. The CDR3, as DNA: TGTGCCAGCAGCCAAGGGGCTCCAGTAGCTGGAAACACCATATATTTT.

The V call is TRBV11-2, the J call TRBJ2-7, with TRBD2 matching 11 bases. The germline V gene encodes CDR1 SGHAT and CDR2 FQNNGV. V lost 4 bases to trimming and J lost 0 bases; unmatched junction nucleotides: 8. This CDR3 has 17 amino acids. CDR3 amino acids: CASSSRLAGPLSYEQYF. DNA for the CDR3: TGTGCCAGCAGCTCGAGACTAGCGGGGCCCCTCTCCTACGAGCAGTACTTC.

This clone was counted once. The CDR3 protein is CASSFDSRETQYF. As DNA, the CDR3 is TGTGCCAGCAGCTTCGACAGCCGGGAGACCCAGTACTTC. This rearrangement joins TRBV7-8 to TRBJ2-5; TRBD1 is a possible D gene (5 bases). The CDR3 covers 13 residues. V gave up 3 bases and J gave up 5 bases, with 10 bases separating them. In germline, CDR1 is SGHVS, CDR2 FQNEAQ.

The rearrangement links TRBV4-1 to TRBJ2-7; the match to TRBD2 covers 7 bases. This CDR3 spans 16 amino acids. Germline values: CDR1 MGHRA, CDR2 YSYEKL. The J segment lost 1 base and the V segment lost 1 base, leaving 7 bases of the junction unmatched. The CDR3 region has the DNA TGCGCCAGCAGCCAAGGCGGTGGCGGGGGATCCTACGAGCAGTACTTC. It specifies CASSQGGGGGSYEQYF.

The CDR3 region has the DNA TGTGCCTGGAGTGTGTCTCTATATAATTCACCCCTCCACTTT. This sequence encodes CAWSVSLYNSPLHF. This chain links TRBV30 with TRBJ1-6; D call uncertain. Germline CDR1 is GTSNPN and CDR2 is SVGIG (reference sequence). The germline V and J ends were trimmed by 0 bases and 4 bases, with 7 bases remaining between them. The CDR3 has 14 amino acids. Full variable domain (rest looked up from reference TRBV30 and TRBJ1-6): SQTIHQWPATLVQPVGSPLSLECTVEGTSNPNLYWYRQAAGRGLQLLFYSVGIGQISSEVPQNLSASRPQDRQFILSSKKLLLSDSGFYLCAWSVSLYNSPLHFGNGTRLTVT.

The genes are TRBV5-5 and TRBJ1-1; D is undetermined. The CDR3 is 13 residues long. V lost 2 bases, J lost 1 base, and 6 bases lay in between. Germline loops: CDR1 SGHKS, CDR2 YYEKEE (reference sequence). The CDR3: CASSFQENTEAFF. The CDR3 bases are TGTGCCAGCAGCTTTCAGGAGAACACTGAAGCTTTCTTT.

The V call is TRBV28, the J call TRBJ1-5; TRBD1 agrees at 9 bases. The CDR3 is 18 amino acids. CDR1 and CDR2 (germline): MDHEN, SYDVKM. Unmatched junction bases numbered 10, after V lost 4 bases and J lost 0 bases. The CDR3 region is CASSSSQGQGVSNQPQHF. CDR3 DNA sequence: TGTGCCAGCAGTTCGTCACAGGGACAGGGTGTTAGCAATCAGCCCCAGCATTTT.

This clone was observed a single time. The CDR3 nucleotides read TGCGCCAGCAGCCCTAGGACAGGGGGCGCCGGTGGAAACACCATATATTTT. It codes for CASSPRTGGAGGNTIYF. The chain couples TRBV4-3 to TRBJ1-3, with TRBD1 matching over 11 bases. V was clipped by 4 bases and J by 3 bases; unmatched bases: 8. Germline V gene data show CDR1 as LGHNA and CDR2 as YSLEER. CDR3 length: 17 residues.

The V and J genes are TRBV7-9 and TRBJ1-5; weak D call: TRBD1 (6 bases). V lost 4 bases and J lost 3, with 16 bases in between. The CDR3 length is 16 residues. Germline V CDR1 and CDR2: SEHNR, FQNEAQ (reference sequence). This CDR3 is CASSSGGAAHNQPQHF. The DNA of the CDR3 is TGTGCCAGCAGCTCTGGGGGGGCAGCTCACAATCAGCCCCAGCATTTT.

About this clone itself: Other nucleotide sequences from this sample produce the same CDR3. The V and J genes are TRBV12-3 or TRBV12-4 and TRBJ1-2; 10 bases fit TRBD1. The CDR3 loop spans 12 amino acids. Trimming took 6 bases from V and 8 from J; bases not matched to a gene: 3. The CDR3 nucleotides read TGTGCCAGCAGCCCGGGACAGGGGGGCTACACCTTC. The encoded protein is CASSPGQGGYTF.

This clone has just one count. The CDR3 loop is CSAGEGSNYGYTF. CDR3 DNA sequence: TGCAGCGCTGGGGAGGGATCGAACTATGGCTACACCTTC. The rearrangement uses TRBV29-1 and TRBJ1-2, with D unclear. The germline CDR1 and CDR2 sequences are SQVTM and ANQGSEA. This CDR3 region has 13 residues. V was cut by 7 bases and J by 2 bases, with 14 bases left in between.